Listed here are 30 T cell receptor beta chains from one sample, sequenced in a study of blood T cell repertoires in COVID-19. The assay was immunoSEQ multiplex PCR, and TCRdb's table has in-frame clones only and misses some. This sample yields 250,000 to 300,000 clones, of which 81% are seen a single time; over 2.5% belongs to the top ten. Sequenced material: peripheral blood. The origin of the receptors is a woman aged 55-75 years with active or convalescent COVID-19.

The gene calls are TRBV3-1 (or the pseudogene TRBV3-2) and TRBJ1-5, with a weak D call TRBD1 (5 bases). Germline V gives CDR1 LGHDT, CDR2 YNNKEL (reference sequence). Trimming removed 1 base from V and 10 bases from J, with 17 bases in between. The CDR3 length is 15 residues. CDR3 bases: TGTGCCAGCAGCCAAGGGACAACCGTAATGAATCCCCAGCATTTT. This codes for CASSQGTTVMNPQHF.

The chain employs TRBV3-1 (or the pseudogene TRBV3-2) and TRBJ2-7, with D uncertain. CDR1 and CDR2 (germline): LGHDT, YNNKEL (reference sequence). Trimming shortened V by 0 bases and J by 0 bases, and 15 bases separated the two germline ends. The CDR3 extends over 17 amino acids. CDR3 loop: CASSQDLGRLSSYEQYF. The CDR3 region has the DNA TGTGCCAGCAGCCAAGATCTTGGCAGGTTAAGCTCCTACGAGCAGTACTTC.

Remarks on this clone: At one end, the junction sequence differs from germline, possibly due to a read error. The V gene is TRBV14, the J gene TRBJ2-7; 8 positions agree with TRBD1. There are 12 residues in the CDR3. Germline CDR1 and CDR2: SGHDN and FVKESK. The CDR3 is CASSQVGQGRIF. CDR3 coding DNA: TGTGCCAGCAGCCAGGTCGGACAGGGAAGAATCTTC.

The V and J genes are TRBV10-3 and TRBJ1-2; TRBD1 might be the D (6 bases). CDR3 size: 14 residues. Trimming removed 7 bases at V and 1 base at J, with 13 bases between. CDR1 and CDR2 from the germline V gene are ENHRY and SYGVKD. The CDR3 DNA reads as TGTGCCATCAATCCGGACAGCCTTAACTATGGCTACACCTTC. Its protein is CAINPDSLNYGYTF.

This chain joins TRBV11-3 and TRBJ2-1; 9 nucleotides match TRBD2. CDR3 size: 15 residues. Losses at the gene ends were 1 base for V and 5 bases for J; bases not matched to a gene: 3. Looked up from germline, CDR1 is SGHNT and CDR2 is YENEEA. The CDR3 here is CASSLGGGADNEQFF. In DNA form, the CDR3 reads TGTGCCAGCAGCTTAGGCGGGGGGGCAGACAATGAGCAGTTCTTC.

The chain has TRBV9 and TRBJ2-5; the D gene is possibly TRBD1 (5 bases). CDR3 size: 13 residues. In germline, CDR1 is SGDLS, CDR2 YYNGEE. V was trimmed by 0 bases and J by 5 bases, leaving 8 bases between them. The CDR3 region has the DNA TGTGCCAGCAGCGTAGCTCCAGGGGAGACCCAGTACTTC. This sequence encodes CASSVAPGETQYF.

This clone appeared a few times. The CDR3 protein is CASSFGQGARYTF. The CDR3 DNA sequence: TGTGCCAGCAGCTTTGGACAGGGGGCCCGCTACACCTTC. The J gene is TRBJ1-2, the V gene TRBV5-6; 11 nucleotides line up with TRBD1. The CDR3 totals 13 residues. V dropped 2 bases and J dropped 9; count of bases not matched to a gene: 3. The V gene's germline CDR1 is SGHDT and CDR2 YYEEEE.

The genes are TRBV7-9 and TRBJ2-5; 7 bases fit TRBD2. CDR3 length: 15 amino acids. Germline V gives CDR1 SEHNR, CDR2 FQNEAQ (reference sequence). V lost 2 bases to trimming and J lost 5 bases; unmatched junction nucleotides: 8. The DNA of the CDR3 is TGTGCCAGCAGCTTAACCCGGGGGGTCGGGGAGACCCAGTACTTC. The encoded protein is CASSLTRGVGETQYF. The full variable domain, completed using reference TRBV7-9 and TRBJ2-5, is DTGVSQNPRHKITKRGQNVTFRCDPISEHNRLYWYRQTLGQGPEFLTYFQNEAQLEKSRLLSDRFSAERPKGSFSTLEIQRTEQGDSAMYLCASSLTRGVGETQYFGPGTRLLVL.

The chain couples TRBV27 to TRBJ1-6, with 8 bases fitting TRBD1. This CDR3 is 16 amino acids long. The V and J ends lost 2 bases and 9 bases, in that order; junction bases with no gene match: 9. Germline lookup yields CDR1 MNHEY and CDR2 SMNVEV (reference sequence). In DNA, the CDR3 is TGTGCCAGCAGTTTAGGGGGTTCGGACAGGGTTTCACCCCTCCACTTT. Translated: CASSLGGSDRVSPLHF.

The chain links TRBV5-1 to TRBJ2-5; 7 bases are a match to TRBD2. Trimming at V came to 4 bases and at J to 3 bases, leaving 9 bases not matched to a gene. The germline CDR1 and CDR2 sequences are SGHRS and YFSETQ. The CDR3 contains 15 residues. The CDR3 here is CASSPPGSGEETQYF. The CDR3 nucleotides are TGCGCCAGCAGCCCACCGGGCAGCGGGGAAGAGACCCAGTACTTC.

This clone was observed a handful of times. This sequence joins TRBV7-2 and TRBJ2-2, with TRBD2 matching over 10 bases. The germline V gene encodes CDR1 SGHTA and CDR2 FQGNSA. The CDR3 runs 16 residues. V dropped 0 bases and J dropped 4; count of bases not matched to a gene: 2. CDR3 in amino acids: CASSLAPSGGTGELFF. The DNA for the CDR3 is TGTGCCAGCAGCTTAGCCCCTAGCGGGGGCACCGGGGAGCTGTTTTTT.

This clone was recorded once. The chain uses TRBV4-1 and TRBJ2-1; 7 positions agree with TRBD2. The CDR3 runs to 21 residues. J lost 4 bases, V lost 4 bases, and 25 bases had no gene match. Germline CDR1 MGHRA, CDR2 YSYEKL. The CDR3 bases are TGCGCCAGCAGCCTGGGATTACCCCGACGGGGGGAAAGAGGGATATACAATGAGCAGTTCTTC. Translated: CASSLGLPRRGERGIYNEQFF.

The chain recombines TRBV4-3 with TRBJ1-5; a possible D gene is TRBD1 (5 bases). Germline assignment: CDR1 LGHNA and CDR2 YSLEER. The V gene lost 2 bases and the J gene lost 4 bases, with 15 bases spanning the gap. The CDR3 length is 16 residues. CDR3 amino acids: CASSQSQGKGNQPQHF. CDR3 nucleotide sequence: TGCGCCAGCAGCCAATCCCAGGGTAAAGGAAATCAGCCCCAGCATTTT.

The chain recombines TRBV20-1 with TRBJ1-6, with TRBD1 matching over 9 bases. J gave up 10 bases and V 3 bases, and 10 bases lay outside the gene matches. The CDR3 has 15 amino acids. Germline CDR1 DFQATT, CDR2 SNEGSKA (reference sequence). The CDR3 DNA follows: TGCAGTGCTAGTGTGACAGGGGGACCGGAGTCACCCCTCCACTTT. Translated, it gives CSASVTGGPESPLHF.

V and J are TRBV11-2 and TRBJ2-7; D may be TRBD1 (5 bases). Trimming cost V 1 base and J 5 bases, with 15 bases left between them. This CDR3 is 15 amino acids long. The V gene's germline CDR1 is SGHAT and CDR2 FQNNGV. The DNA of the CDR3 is TGTGCCAGCAGCTTAGTGGGCAGGGTGAGCGACGAGCAGTACTTC. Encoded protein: CASSLVGRVSDEQYF.

The CDR3 loop is CASSIRDRATTEAFF. DNA of the CDR3: TGTGCCAGTAGTATCAGGGACAGGGCTACCACTGAAGCTTTCTTT. The chain uses TRBV19 and TRBJ1-1, with 9 nucleotides matching TRBD1. From germline, CDR1 is LNHDA and CDR2 SQIVND (reference sequence). The J segment lost 4 bases and the V segment lost 3 bases, leaving 6 bases of the junction unmatched. The length of the CDR3 is 15 residues.

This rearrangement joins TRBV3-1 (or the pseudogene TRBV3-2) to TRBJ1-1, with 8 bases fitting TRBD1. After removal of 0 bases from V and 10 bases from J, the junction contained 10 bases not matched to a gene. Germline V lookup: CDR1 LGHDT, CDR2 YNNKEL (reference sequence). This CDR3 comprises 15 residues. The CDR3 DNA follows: TGTGCCAGCAGCCAAGATAAGGGCAGGGGGCATCGAGCTTTCTTT. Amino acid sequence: CASSQDKGRGHRAFF.

As DNA, the CDR3 is TGTGCCAGCAGCAAAGTTCAACTAGCGGGGGGCCACACAGATACGCAGTATTTT. It yields the protein CASSKVQLAGGHTDTQYF. This chain links TRBV21-1 with TRBJ2-3; the DNA was not used to check the table's D call, TRBD2. TRBV21-1 is noted as a pseudogene. The CDR3 covers 18 residues.

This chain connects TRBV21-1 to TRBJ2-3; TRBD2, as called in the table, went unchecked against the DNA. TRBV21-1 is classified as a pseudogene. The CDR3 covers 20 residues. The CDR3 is CASSHRMRTSGGPSTDTQYF. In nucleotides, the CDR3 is TGTGCCAGCAGCCACCGAATGCGGACTAGCGGGGGGCCTAGCACAGATACGCAGTATTTT.

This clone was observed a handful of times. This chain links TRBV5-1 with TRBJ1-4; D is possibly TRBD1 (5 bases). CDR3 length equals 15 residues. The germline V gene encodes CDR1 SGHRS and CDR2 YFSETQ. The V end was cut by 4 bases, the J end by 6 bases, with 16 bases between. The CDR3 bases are TGCGCCAGCAGCGCCCCCGAATCGGGGGATGAAAAACTGTTTTTT. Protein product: CASSAPESGDEKLFF.

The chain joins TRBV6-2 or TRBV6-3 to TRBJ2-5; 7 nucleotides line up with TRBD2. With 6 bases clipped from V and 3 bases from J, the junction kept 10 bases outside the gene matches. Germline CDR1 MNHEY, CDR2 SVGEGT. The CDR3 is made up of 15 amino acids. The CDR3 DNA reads TGTGCCAGCAGCCCACGGCGGGGGTCAGAAGAGACCCAGTACTTC. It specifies CASSPRRGSEETQYF.

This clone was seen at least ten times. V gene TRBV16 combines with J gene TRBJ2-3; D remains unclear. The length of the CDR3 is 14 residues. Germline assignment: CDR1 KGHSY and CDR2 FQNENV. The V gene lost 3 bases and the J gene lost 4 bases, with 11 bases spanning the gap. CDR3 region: CASSHTPSPDTQYF. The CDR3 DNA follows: TGTGCCAGCAGCCACACTCCCTCTCCAGATACGCAGTATTTT.

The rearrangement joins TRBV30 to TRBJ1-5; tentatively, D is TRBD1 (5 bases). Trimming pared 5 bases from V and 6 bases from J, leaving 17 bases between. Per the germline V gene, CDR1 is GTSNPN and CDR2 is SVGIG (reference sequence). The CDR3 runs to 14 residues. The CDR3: CAWFHLREAQPQHF. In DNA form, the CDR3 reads TGTGCCTGGTTTCACCTCAGGGAGGCTCAGCCCCAGCATTTT.

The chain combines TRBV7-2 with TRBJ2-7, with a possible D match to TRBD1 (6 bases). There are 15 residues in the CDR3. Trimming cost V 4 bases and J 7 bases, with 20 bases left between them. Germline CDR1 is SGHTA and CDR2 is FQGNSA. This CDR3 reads CASSSAPGVREEQYF. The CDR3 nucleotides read TGTGCCAGCAGCTCCGCGCCAGGGGTGAGGGAGGAGCAGTACTTC.

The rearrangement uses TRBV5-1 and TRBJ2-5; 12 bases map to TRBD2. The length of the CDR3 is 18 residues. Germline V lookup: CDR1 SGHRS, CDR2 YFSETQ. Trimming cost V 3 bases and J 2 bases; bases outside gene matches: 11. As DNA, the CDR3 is TGCGCCAGCAGCTGGGGACTAGCGGGCTTCACCGCTCAAGAGACCCAGTACTTC. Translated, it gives CASSWGLAGFTAQETQYF.

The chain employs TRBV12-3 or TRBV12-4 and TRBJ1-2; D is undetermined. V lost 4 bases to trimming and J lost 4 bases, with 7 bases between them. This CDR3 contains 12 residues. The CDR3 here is CASSSSGYGYTF. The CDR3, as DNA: TGTGCCAGCAGTTCATCAGGCTATGGCTACACCTTC.

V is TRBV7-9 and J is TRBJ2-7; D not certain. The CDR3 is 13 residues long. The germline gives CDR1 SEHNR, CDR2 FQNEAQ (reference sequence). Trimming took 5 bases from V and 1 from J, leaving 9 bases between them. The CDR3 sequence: CASSRADSYEQYF. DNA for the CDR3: TGTGCCAGCAGCCGCGCCGATTCCTACGAGCAGTACTTC.

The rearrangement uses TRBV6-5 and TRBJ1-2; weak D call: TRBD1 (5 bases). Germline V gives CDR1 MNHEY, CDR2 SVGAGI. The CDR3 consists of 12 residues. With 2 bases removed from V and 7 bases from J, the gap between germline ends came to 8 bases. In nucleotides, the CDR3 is TGTGCCAGCAGTTACGGGGGAGGTGGCTACACCTTC. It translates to CASSYGGGGYTF.

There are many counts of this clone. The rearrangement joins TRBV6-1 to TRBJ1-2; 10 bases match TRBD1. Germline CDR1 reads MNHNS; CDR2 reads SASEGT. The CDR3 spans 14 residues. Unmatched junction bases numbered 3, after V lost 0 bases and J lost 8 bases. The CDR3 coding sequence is TGTGCCAGCAGTGAAGCCGTGGACAGGGGGGGCTACACCTTC. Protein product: CASSEAVDRGGYTF.

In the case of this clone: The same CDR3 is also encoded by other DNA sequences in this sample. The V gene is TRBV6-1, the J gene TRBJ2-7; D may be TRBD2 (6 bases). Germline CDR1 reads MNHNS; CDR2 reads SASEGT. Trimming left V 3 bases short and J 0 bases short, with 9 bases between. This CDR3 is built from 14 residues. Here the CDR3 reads CASSEEGPSYEQYF. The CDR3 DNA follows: TGTGCCAGCAGTGAGGAGGGACCCTCCTACGAGCAGTACTTC.